This T cell receptor (beta chain) was recovered during a study of T-cell memory formation after mild COVID-19. Points from the study as a whole: Day 15 to 85 contracting clones showed balanced CD4/CD8; day 15 to 37 expanders favored CD4+. Chiefly within CM and EM were the contracting CD4+ clones; CD8+ ones were within EMRA. The second-wave clones peaking on day 37 were not confirmed as SARS-CoV-2-specific.

Deletions cut 8 bases from V and 3 bases from J, with 7 bases between. The V gene's germline CDR1 is SQVTM and CDR2 ANQGSEA. This CDR3 contains 11 residues. This clonotype occurred a few times. Its antigen remains unidentified. Each CDR3 protein gets one entry after TCRdb re-called the 5' RACE reads with MiXCR. The data contain around 300,000 distinct CDR3 sequences, roughly 15% of them singletons. The clonotype was recovered from a man younger than 35 who had mild COVID-19 (a few samples of this study predate the infection). Cell type and time point are not known. Source material: PBMCs or a T cell subset sorted from them (not recorded which). This chain joins TRBV29-1 and TRBJ2-2; D call uncertain. The CDR3 reads CSYRDTGELFF. CDR3 DNA sequence: TGCAGCTACAGAGACACCGGGGAGCTGTTTTTT.